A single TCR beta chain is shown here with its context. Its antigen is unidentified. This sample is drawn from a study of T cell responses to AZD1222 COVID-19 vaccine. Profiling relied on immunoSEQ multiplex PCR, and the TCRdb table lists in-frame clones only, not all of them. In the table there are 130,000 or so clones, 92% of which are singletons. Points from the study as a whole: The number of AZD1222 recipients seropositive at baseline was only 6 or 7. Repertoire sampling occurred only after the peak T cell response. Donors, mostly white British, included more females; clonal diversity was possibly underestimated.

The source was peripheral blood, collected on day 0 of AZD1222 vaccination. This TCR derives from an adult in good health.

For the CDR3, the DNA is TGTGCCAGTAGCTCGACAGGGGGGGATCAGCCCCAGCATTTT. It encodes CASSSTGGDQPQHF. V usage is TRBV19 and J usage is TRBJ1-5, with 9 bases identical to TRBD1. The germline gives CDR1 LNHDA, CDR2 SQIVND (reference sequence). After removal of 6 bases from V and 5 bases from J, the junction contained 5 bases not matched to a gene. This CDR3 has 14 amino acids.